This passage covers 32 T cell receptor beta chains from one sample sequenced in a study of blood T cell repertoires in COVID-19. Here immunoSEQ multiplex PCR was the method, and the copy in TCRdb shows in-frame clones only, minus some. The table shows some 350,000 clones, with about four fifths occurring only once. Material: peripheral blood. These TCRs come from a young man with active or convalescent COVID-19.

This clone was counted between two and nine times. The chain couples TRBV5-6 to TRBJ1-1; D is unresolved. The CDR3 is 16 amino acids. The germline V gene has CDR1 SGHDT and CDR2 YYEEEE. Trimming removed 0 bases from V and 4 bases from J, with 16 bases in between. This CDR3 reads CASSLGSSWRGTEAFF. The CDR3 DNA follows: TGTGCCAGCAGCTTGGGATCAAGTTGGCGAGGCACTGAAGCTTTCTTT.

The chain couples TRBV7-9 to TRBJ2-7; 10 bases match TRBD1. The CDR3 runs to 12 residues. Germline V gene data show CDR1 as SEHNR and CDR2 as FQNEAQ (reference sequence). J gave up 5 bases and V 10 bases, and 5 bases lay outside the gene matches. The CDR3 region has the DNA TGTGCCACCCAGACAGGGGGCGACGAGCAGTACTTC. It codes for CATQTGGDEQYF.

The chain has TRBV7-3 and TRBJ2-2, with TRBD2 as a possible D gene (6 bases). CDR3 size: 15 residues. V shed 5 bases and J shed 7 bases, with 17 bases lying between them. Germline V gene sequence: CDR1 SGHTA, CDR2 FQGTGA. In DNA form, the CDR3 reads TGTGCCAGCAGCCGCCTGGGGGGAGACGACGGGGAGCTGTTTTTT. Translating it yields CASSRLGGDDGELFF.

CDR3 bases: TGTGCCTGGAGTGCGGAAACAGGGGACCTCCACTTT. This sequence encodes CAWSAETGDLHF. The rearrangement joins TRBV30 to TRBJ1-6, with 7 positions matching TRBD1. CDR1 and CDR2 from the germline V gene are GTSNPN and SVGIG (reference sequence). The CDR3 length is 12 residues. The V segment lost 1 base and the J segment 15 bases; nucleotides outside the gene matches: 6.

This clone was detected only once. The CDR3 sequence is CASSQDMTPSYEQYF. In DNA form, the CDR3 reads TGTGCCAGCAGCCAAGACATGACACCTTCCTACGAGCAGTACTTC. The rearrangement uses TRBV4-2 and TRBJ2-7, with D uncertain. CDR1 and CDR2 (germline): LGHNA, YNFKEQ. V dropped 0 bases and J dropped 1 base, with 10 bases sitting between them. The CDR3 loop spans 15 amino acids.

Here the CDR3 reads CASSQDPGLAGRSYNEQFF. CDR3 DNA: TGCGCCAGCAGCCAAGATCCTGGGCTAGCGGGGAGATCCTACAATGAGCAGTTCTTC. V usage is TRBV4-1 and J usage is TRBJ2-1; the match to TRBD2 covers 9 bases. The length of the CDR3 is 19 residues. Germline-derived CDR1 and CDR2 are MGHRA and YSYEKL. The V and J ends lost 0 bases and 1 base, in that order; junction bases with no gene match: 10.

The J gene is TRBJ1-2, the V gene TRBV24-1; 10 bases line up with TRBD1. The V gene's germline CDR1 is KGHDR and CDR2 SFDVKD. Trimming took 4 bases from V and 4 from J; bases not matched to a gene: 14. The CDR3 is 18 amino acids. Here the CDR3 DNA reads TGTGCCACCAGTGACCGAACTGGTTCCGGGACAGGGGCCTATGGCTACACCTTC. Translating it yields CATSDRTGSGTGAYGYTF.

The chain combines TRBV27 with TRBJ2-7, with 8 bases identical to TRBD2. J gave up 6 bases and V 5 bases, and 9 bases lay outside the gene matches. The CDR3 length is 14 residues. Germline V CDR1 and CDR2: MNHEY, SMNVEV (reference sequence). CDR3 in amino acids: CASSSGGPPGEQYF. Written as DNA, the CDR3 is TGTGCCAGCAGTAGCGGGGGACCTCCGGGCGAGCAGTACTTC.

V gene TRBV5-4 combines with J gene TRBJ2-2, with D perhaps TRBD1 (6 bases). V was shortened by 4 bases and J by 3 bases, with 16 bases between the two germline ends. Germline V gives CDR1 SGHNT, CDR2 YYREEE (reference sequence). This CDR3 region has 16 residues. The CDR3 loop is CASSPRAGADTGELFF. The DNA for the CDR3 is TGTGCCAGCAGCCCGCGAGCAGGGGCCGACACCGGGGAGCTGTTTTTT.

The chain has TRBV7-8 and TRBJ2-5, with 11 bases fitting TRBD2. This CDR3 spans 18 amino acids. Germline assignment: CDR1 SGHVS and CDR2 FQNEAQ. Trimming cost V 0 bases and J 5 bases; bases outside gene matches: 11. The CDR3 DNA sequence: TGTGCCAGCAGCTTAGCGCTGGTAGCGGGGGGGACGGGGGAGACCCAGTACTTC. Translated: CASSLALVAGGTGETQYF.

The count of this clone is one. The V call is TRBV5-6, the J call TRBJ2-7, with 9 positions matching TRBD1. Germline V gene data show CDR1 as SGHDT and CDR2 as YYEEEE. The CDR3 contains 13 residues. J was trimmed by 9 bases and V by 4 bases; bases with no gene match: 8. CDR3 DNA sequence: TGTGCCAGCAGCCGTCCCGGGACAGGGTGGCAGTACTTC. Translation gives CASSRPGTGWQYF.

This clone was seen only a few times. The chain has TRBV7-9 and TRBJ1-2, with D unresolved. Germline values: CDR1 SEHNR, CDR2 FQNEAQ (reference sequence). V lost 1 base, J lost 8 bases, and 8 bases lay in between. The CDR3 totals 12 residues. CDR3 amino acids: CASSLVEGGYTF. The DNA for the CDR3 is TGTGCCAGCAGCTTAGTAGAGGGAGGCTACACCTTC.

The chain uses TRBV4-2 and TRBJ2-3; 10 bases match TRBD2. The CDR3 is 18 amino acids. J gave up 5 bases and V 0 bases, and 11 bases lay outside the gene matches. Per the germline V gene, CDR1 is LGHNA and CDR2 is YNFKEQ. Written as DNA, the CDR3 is TGTGCCAGCAGCCAAGATGGGAGAAGCGGGGGGGCCCGAGATACGCAGTATTTT. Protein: CASSQDGRSGGARDTQYF.

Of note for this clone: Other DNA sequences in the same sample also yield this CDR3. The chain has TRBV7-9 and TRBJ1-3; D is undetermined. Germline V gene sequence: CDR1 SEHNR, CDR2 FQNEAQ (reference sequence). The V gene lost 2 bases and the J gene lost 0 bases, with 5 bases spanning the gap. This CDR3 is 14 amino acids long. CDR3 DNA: TGTGCCAGCAGCTTATACAGCTCTGGAAACACCATATATTTT. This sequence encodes CASSLYSSGNTIYF.

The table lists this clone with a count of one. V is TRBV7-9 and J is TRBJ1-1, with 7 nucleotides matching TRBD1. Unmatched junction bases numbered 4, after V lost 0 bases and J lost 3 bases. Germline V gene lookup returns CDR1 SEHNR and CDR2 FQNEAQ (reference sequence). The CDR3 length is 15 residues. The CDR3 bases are TGTGCCAGCAGCTTAGCTCAGGGGGAGGACACTGAAGCTTTCTTT. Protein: CASSLAQGEDTEAFF.

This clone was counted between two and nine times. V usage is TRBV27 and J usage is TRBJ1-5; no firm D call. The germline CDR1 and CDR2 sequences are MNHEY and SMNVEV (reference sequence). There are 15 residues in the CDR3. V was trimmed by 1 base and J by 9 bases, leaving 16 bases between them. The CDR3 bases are TGTGCCAGCAGTTTATGGACTCCGGCCAAGGGGCCCCAGCATTTT. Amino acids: CASSLWTPAKGPQHF.

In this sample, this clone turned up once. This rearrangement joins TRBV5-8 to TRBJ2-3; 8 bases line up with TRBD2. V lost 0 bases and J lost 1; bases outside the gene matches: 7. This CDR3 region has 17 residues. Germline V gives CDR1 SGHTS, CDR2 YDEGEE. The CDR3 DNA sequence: TGTGCCAGCAGCTTGGTCGGGGGGGCTGGGGGCACAGATACGCAGTATTTT. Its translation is CASSLVGGAGGTDTQYF.

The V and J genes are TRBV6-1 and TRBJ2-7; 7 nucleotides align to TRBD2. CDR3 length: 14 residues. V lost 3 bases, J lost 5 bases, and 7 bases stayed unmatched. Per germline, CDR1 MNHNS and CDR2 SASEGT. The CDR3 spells CASSDSGLWDEQYF. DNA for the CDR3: TGTGCCAGCAGTGATAGCGGGCTCTGGGACGAGCAGTACTTC.

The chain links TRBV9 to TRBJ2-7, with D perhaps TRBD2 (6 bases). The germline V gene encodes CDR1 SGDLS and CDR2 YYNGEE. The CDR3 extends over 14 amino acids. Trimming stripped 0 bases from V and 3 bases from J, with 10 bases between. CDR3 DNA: TGTGCCAGCAGCGTAGGGTGGAGGGGCTACGAGCAGTACTTC. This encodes CASSVGWRGYEQYF.

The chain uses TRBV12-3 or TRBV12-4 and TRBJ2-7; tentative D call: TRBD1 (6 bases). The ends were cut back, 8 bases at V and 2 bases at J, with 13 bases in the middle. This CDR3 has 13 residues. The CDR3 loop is CASGWTETYEQYF. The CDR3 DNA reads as TGTGCCAGCGGGTGGACAGAGACCTACGAGCAGTACTTC.

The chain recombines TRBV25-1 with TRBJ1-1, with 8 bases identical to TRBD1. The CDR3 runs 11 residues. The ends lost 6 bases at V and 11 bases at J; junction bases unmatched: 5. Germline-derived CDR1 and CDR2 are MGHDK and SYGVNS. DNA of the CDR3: TGTGCCAGCAGGGTGCAGGGGGCGGCTTTCTTT. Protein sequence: CASRVQGAAFF. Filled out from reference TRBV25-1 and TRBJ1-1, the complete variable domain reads EADIYQTPRYLVIGTGKKITLECSQTMGHDKMYWYQQDPGMELHLIHYSYGVNSTEKGDLSSESTVSRIRTEHFPLTLESARPSHTSQYLCASRVQGAAFFGQGTRLTVV.

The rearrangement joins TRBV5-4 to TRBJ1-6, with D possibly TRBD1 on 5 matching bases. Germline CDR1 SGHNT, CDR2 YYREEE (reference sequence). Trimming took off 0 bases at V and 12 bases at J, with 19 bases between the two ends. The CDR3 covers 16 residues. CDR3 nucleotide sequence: TGTGCCAGCAGCTTGGTTTCGGATCCAGGGTTGGGACCCCTCCACTTT. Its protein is CASSLVSDPGLGPLHF.

CDR3 DNA sequence: TGCGCCAGCAGCAGAGGGACTGAGGGCTTTAATGAAAAACTGTTTTTT. Encoded protein: CASSRGTEGFNEKLFF. The chain has TRBV5-1 and TRBJ1-4, with D possibly being TRBD1 (5 bases). The CDR3 length is 16 residues. The V gene's germline CDR1 is SGHRS and CDR2 YFSETQ. With 4 bases removed from V and 4 bases from J, the gap between germline ends came to 17 bases.

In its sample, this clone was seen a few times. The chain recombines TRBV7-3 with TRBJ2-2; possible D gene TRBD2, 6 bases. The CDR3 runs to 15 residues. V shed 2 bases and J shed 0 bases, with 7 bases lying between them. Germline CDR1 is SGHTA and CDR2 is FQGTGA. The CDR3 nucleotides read TGTGCCAGCAGCTTACTAGCGTCGAACACCGGGGAGCTGTTTTTT. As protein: CASSLLASNTGELFF.

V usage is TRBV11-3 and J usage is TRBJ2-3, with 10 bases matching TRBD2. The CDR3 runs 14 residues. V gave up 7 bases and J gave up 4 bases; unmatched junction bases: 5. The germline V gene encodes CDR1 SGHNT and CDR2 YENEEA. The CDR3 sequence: CASKSGGASDTQYF. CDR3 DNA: TGTGCCAGCAAGAGCGGGGGGGCTTCAGATACGCAGTATTTT.

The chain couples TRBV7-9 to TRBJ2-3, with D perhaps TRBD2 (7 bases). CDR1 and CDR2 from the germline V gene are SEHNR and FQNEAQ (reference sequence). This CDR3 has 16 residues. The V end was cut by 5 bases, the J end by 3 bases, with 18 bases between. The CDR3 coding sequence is TGTGCCAGCAGCCCCGCGCCGGGGGGCGATACAGATACGCAGTATTTT. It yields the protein CASSPAPGGDTDTQYF.

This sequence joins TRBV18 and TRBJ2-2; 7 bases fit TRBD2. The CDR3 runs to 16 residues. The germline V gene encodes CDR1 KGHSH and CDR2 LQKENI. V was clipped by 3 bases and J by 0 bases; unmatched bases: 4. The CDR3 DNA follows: TGTGCCAGCTCACCCACCGGGACTACGAACACCGGGGAGCTGTTTTTT. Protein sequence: CASSPTGTTNTGELFF.

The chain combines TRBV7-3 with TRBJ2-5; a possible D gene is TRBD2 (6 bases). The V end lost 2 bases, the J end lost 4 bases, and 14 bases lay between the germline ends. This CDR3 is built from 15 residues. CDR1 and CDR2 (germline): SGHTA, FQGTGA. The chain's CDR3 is CASSLDLGGGETQYF. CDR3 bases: TGTGCCAGCAGCTTAGACCTCGGGGGAGGAGAGACCCAGTACTTC.

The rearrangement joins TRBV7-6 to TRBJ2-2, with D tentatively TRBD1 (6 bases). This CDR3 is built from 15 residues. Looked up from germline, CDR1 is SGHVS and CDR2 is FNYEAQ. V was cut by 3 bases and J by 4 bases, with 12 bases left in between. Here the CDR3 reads CASSFAQGSTGELFF. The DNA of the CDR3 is TGTGCCAGCAGCTTTGCCCAGGGGAGCACCGGGGAGCTGTTTTTT.

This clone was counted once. The CDR3 region has the DNA TGTGCCACTATTACTACCGGACAGGTCGCCGGGAACACCATATATTTT. Translated: CATITTGQVAGNTIYF. This chain connects TRBV28 to TRBJ1-3, with TRBD1 matching 7 bases. J gave up 7 bases and V 10 bases, and 19 bases lay outside the gene matches. Germline V gene lookup returns CDR1 MDHEN and CDR2 SYDVKM. The CDR3 runs to 16 residues.

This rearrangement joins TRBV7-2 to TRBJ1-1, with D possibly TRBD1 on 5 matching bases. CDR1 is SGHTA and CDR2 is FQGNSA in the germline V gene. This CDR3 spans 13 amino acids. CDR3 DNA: TGTGCAACCGGTCGGGGGTCTTCAAGTGAAGCTTTCTTT. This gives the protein CATGRGSSSEAFF. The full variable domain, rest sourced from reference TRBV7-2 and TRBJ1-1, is GAGVSQSPSNKVTEKGKDVELRCDPISGHTALYWYRQSLGQGLEFLIYFQGNSAPDKSGLPSDRFSAERTGGSVSTLTIQRTQQEDSAVYLCATGRGSSSEAFFGQGTRLTVV.

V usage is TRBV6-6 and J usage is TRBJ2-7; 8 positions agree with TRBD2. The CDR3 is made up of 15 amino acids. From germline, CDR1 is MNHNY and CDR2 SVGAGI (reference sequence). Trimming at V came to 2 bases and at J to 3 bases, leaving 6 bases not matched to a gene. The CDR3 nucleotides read TGTGCCAGCAGTTACGAGGCTAGCGGGCTCTACGAGCAGTACTTC. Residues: CASSYEASGLYEQYF.